This T cell receptor beta chain stems from a study of monozygotic twins with cystic fibrosis. Study at large: Library input was three micrograms of fragmented DNA, with roughly 15 PCR cycles.

Using immunoSEQ multiplex PCR, the repertoire was profiled, and TCRdb retains in-frame clones only, with some absent. This table has roughly 23,000 clones, around nine tenths appearing once. Germline CDR1 is MNHEY and CDR2 is SVGAGI. This CDR3 has 12 residues. The ends were cut back, 8 bases at V and 3 bases at J, with 11 bases in the middle. Findings of the study overall: Monozygotic CF twin pairs shared significantly more nucleotide-identical clonotypes than unrelated CF individuals did. No link emerged between shared CDR3 counts and age, concordance or severity.

In this sample, this clone turned up a few times. The target antigen is unknown. The source of this sequence is a woman in her twenties or thirties with cystic fibrosis. The sample consisted of blood. This chain joins TRBV6-5 and TRBJ2-7; tentative D call: TRBD2 (6 bases). The CDR3 region has the DNA TGTGCCAGCGGGTACGGGGGCTACGAGCAGTACTTC. Translation: CASGYGGYEQYF.